These 11 T cell receptor beta chains share one sample of origin, sequenced in a study of T cell repertoires in cytomegalovirus infection. TCRdb reprocessed the reads with MiXCR, giving one entry per CDR3 protein. The data hold approximately 500,000 distinct CDR3 sequences, with about 11% observed a single time. The sample was PBMCs. These receptors all stem from a human donor in good health (CMV status not recorded). Some clones in this sample may be carry-over from other donors' samples.

The chain has TRBV4-2 and TRBJ2-7; the match to TRBD2 covers 13 bases. The length of the CDR3 is 15 residues. CDR1 is LGHNA, CDR2 YNFKEQ, per germline. With 4 bases clipped from V and 4 bases from J, the junction kept 4 bases outside the gene matches. In nucleotides, the CDR3 is TGTGCCAGCAGCCTGACTAGCGGGGGGCCATACGAGCAGTACTTC. This encodes CASSLTSGGPYEQYF.

This clonotype was counted at least ten times. The V and J genes are TRBV7-9 and TRBJ2-7, with 10 nucleotides matching TRBD1. The length of the CDR3 is 15 residues. The trim removed 4 bases at V and 3 bases at J, leaving 6 bases unmatched. Germline-derived CDR1 and CDR2 are SEHNR and FQNEAQ (reference sequence). The CDR3 region has the DNA TGTGCCAGCAGCTCCCCCGGGACAGGGGACTACGAGCAGTACTTC. Its translation: CASSSPGTGDYEQYF.

The sample holds many counts of this clonotype. The chain couples TRBV12-3 or TRBV12-4 to TRBJ2-2; 10 nucleotides match TRBD2. CDR3 size: 15 residues. V was clipped by 6 bases and J by 7 bases; unmatched bases: 8. In nucleotides, the CDR3 is TGTGCCAGCAGGGGTACTAGCGGGGTGGGCGGGGAGCTGTTTTTT. It is translated as CASRGTSGVGGELFF.

This clonotype appeared many times. The gene calls are TRBV7-8 and TRBJ1-1; TRBD1 might be the D (5 bases). Germline V gene lookup returns CDR1 SGHVS and CDR2 FQNEAQ. V was trimmed by 5 bases and J by 1 base, leaving 11 bases between them. The CDR3 contains 14 residues. In DNA, the CDR3 is TGTGCCAGCAGCCTACCGACAGAGAACACTGAAGCTTTCTTT. This sequence encodes CASSLPTENTEAFF.

At least ten counts were recorded for this clonotype. The chain combines TRBV6-5 with TRBJ2-3, with TRBD2 matching 12 bases. With V trimmed by 4 bases and J by 5 bases, 4 bases remained unmatched. Germline lookup yields CDR1 MNHEY and CDR2 SVGAGI. The CDR3 is 15 amino acids. CDR3 sequence reads: CASSSSGGAEDTQYF. CDR3 coding DNA: TGTGCCAGCAGTTCTAGCGGGGGGGCCGAAGATACGCAGTATTTT.

This clonotype was seen many times. The chain employs TRBV27 and TRBJ2-7, with 8 bases fitting TRBD2. Unmatched junction bases numbered 6, after V lost 5 bases and J lost 0 bases. This CDR3 region has 15 residues. Germline V gives CDR1 MNHEY, CDR2 SMNVEV (reference sequence). CDR3 amino acids: CASSPREGPSYEQYF. The CDR3 coding sequence is TGTGCCAGCAGTCCCCGGGAGGGCCCCTCCTACGAGCAGTACTTC.

This clonotype was seen ten or more times. This chain joins TRBV12-3 or TRBV12-4 and TRBJ2-3; 11 nucleotides match TRBD1. This CDR3 spans 15 amino acids. Trimming cost V 4 bases and J 6 bases; bases outside gene matches: 6. The CDR3 loop reads CASSSRTGGGDTQYF. In DNA, the CDR3 is TGTGCCAGCAGTTCCCGGACAGGGGGCGGGGATACGCAGTATTTT.

This clonotype showed up just a few times. The genes are TRBV12-3 or TRBV12-4 and TRBJ2-5, with 10 bases aligning to TRBD2. Trimming removed 3 bases from V and 5 bases from J; junction bases left unmatched: 9. The CDR3 length is 16 residues. The DNA for the CDR3 is TGTGCCAGCAGTTTGCCTAGCGGGGGCTATGCGGAGACCCAGTACTTC. Protein: CASSLPSGGYAETQYF.

This clonotype was recorded at least ten times. The chain has TRBV7-2 and TRBJ2-3; D ambiguous. V gave up 3 bases and J gave up 3 bases, with 7 bases separating them. This CDR3 is 13 amino acids long. The germline V gene encodes CDR1 SGHTA and CDR2 FQGNSA. This chain's CDR3 is CASSFTETDTQYF. CDR3 sequence (DNA): TGTGCCAGCAGCTTTACAGAAACAGATACGCAGTATTTT.

V gene TRBV12-3 or TRBV12-4 combines with J gene TRBJ2-1; 8 positions agree with TRBD2. The V segment lost 5 bases and the J segment 2 bases; nucleotides outside the gene matches: 11. The CDR3 has 17 residues. The CDR3 protein is CASSGPPSGRAYNEQFF. The CDR3 nucleotides read TGTGCCAGCAGTGGACCCCCCTCCGGGAGGGCCTACAATGAGCAGTTCTTC.

This clonotype was observed many times. The gene calls are TRBV7-8 and TRBJ1-2; unclear D gene. Germline CDR1 and CDR2: SGHVS and FQNEAQ. The CDR3 extends over 12 amino acids. V lost 3 bases and J lost 2, with 4 bases in between. CDR3 sequence reads: CASSFLNYGYTF. The CDR3 DNA reads as TGTGCCAGCAGCTTCTTAAACTATGGCTACACCTTC.